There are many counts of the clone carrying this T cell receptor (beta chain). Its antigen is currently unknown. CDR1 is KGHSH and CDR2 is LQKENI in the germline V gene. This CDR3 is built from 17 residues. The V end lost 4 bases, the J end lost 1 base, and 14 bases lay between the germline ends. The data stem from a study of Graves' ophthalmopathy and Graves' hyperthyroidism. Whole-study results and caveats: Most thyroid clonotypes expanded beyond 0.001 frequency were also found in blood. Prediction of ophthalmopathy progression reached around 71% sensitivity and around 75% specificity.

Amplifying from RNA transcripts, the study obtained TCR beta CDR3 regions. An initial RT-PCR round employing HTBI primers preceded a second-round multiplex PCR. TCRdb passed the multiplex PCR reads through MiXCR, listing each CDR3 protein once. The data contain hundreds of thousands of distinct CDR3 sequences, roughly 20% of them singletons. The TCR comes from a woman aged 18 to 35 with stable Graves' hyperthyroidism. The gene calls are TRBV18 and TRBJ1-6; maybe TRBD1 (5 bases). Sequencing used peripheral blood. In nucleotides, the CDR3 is TGTGCCAGCTCACGCGGCGACAGAGGTTCCTATAATTCACCCCTCCACTTT. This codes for CASSRGDRGSYNSPLHF. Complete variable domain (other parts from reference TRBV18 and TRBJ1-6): NAGVMQNPRHLVRRRGQEARLRCSPMKGHSHVYWYRQLPEEGLKFMVYLQKENIIDESGMPKERFSAEFPKEGPSILRIQQVVRGDSAAYFCASSRGDRGSYNSPLHFGNGTRLTVT.